This passage covers 13 T cell receptor beta chains from one sample sequenced in a study of T cells in Graves' hyperthyroidism and ophthalmopathy (dated by TCRdb to the late 2010s). Library method: multiplex PCR. Sequenced using an Illumina HiSeq 2000. The TCR beta CDR3 regions were amplified from RNA transcripts. The TCR CDR3 was subjected to a first round of RT-PCR using the HTBI primer set and the Qiagen OneStep RT-PCR kit. TCRdb trimmed public reads at Q25 via fastp, called clones via MiXCR and kept in-frame beta chains. Rows are combined by CDR3 protein, so each entry shows the most common genes and DNA. The sample includes hundreds of thousands of distinct CDR3 sequences, with 15% to 20% observed a single time. The ten largest clones take up about 45% of the sample. Sequenced input: blood. Every receptor here comes from a middle-aged man with Graves' ophthalmopathy.

This clonotype has only a few counts. The gene calls are TRBV7-9 and TRBJ1-5, with a weak D call TRBD1 (5 bases). Germline values: CDR1 SEHNR, CDR2 FQNEAQ (reference sequence). The CDR3 is 15 residues long. The V end lost 3 bases, the J end lost 2 bases, and 11 bases lay between the germline ends. CDR3 coding DNA: TGTGCCAGCAGCTTTTTTTCGGGGGGCAATCAGCCCCAGCATTTT. Its translation is CASSFFSGGNQPQHF.

This chain connects TRBV3-1 to TRBJ2-2, with no clear D. The CDR3 covers 15 residues. The ends were cut back, 1 base at V and 5 bases at J, with 11 bases in the middle. Germline V gives CDR1 LGHDT, CDR2 YNNKEL (reference sequence). The CDR3 DNA reads TGTGCCAGCAGCCAAGGGTCGCCGTTAACCGGGGAGCTGTTTTTT. This encodes CASSQGSPLTGELFF.

The V call is TRBV7-9, the J call TRBJ2-6; D is uncertain. Between the trimmed V and J ends, which lost 5 bases and 1 base, there was a span of 3 bases. Germline lookup yields CDR1 SEHNR and CDR2 FQNEAQ (reference sequence). This CDR3 spans 13 amino acids. The CDR3 DNA reads TGTGCCAGCAGCCATTCTGGGGCCAACGTCCTGACTTTC. This gives the protein CASSHSGANVLTF.

This clonotype has a count of ten or more. The rearrangement joins TRBV12-3 or TRBV12-4 to TRBJ2-7, with TRBD1 matching over 7 bases. The CDR3 runs 15 residues. Trimming took 5 bases from V and 0 from J; bases not matched to a gene: 7. The CDR3 here is CASSPVGTVSYEQYF. CDR3 in DNA: TGTGCCAGCAGTCCAGTGGGGACAGTCTCCTACGAGCAGTACTTC.

The CDR3 protein is CSPGGQPNSPLHF. The CDR3 bases are TGCAGCCCAGGGGGTCAACCGAATTCACCCCTCCACTTT. J is TRBJ1-6 and V is TRBV29-1; TRBD1 agrees at 7 bases. The trim removed 8 bases at V and 7 bases at J, leaving 8 bases unmatched. The CDR3 has 13 residues. CDR1 is SQVTM and CDR2 is ANQGSEA in the germline V gene.

This clonotype was observed a few times. The chain couples TRBV9 to TRBJ2-2, with D unclear. The CDR3 contains 13 residues. Trimming left V 2 bases short and J 6 bases short, with 8 bases between. Germline V CDR1 and CDR2: SGDLS, YYNGEE. CDR3 sequence: CASSVGSSGELFF. CDR3 DNA: TGTGCCAGCAGCGTTGGTAGTTCCGGGGAGCTGTTTTTT.

The chain joins TRBV9 to TRBJ2-5; 14 bases align to TRBD2. The length of the CDR3 is 17 residues. Germline lookup yields CDR1 SGDLS and CDR2 YYNGEE. V lost 3 bases to trimming and J lost 2 bases; unmatched junction nucleotides: 6. This CDR3 is CASSAGLAGGKQETQYF. The CDR3 DNA reads TGTGCCAGCAGCGCTGGACTAGCGGGAGGAAAGCAAGAGACCCAGTACTTC.

This clonotype was seen many times. The chain is built from TRBV11-2 and TRBJ2-1; D possibly corresponds to TRBD2 (5 bases). This CDR3 spans 14 amino acids. Per the germline V gene, CDR1 is SGHAT and CDR2 is FQNNGV. The V end lost 4 bases, the J end lost 7 bases, and 14 bases lay between the germline ends. In DNA, the CDR3 is TGTGCCAGCAGCTCAATGATACTAGGTAATGAGCAGTTCTTC. This gives the protein CASSSMILGNEQFF.

This clonotype was seen many times. This chain links TRBV20-1 with TRBJ2-1, with D uncertain. V lost 7 bases and J lost 6, with 10 bases in between. CDR1 and CDR2 from the germline V gene are DFQATT and SNEGSKA (reference sequence). This CDR3 comprises 11 residues. CDR3 sequence reads: CSGTESNEQFF. DNA of the CDR3: TGCAGTGGAACGGAGAGCAATGAGCAGTTCTTC.

This clonotype was recorded at least ten times. The chain links TRBV2 to TRBJ1-1, with D possibly being TRBD1 (5 bases). The germline V gene encodes CDR1 SNHLY and CDR2 FYNNEI. The CDR3 has 15 amino acids. V was cut by 8 bases and J by 2 bases, with 18 bases left in between. DNA for the CDR3: TGTGCCAGCGTCGAGGCGACAGAATTAAACACTGAAGCTTTCTTT. Amino acid sequence: CASVEATELNTEAFF.

V and J are TRBV9 and TRBJ2-5; D may match TRBD1 or TRBD2 (6 bases each). Trimming took 0 bases from V and 3 from J, leaving 15 bases between them. CDR3 length: 16 residues. In germline, CDR1 is SGDLS, CDR2 YYNGEE. DNA of the CDR3: TGTGCCAGCAGCGTAGCCTCTGTAGGGGGGAAAGAGACCCAGTACTTC. Translating gives CASSVASVGGKETQYF.

The V and J genes are TRBV2 and TRBJ2-5; possibly TRBD1 for D (5 bases). The germline V gene encodes CDR1 SNHLY and CDR2 FYNNEI. Trimming took off 5 bases at V and 3 bases at J, with 13 bases between the two ends. The CDR3 has 14 residues. In DNA form, the CDR3 reads TGTGCCAGCAGTTTCGGCGGCAGGGAAGAGACCCAGTACTTC. Amino acid sequence: CASSFGGREETQYF.

This clonotype was counted at least ten times. The V call is TRBV27, the J call TRBJ1-3; D gene unclear. This CDR3 has 14 amino acids. V dropped 3 bases and J dropped 2 bases, with 8 bases sitting between them. Germline values: CDR1 MNHEY, CDR2 SMNVEV (reference sequence). CDR3 residues: CASSLIGAGNTIYF. DNA for the CDR3: TGTGCCAGCAGTTTGATCGGGGCTGGAAACACCATATATTTT.